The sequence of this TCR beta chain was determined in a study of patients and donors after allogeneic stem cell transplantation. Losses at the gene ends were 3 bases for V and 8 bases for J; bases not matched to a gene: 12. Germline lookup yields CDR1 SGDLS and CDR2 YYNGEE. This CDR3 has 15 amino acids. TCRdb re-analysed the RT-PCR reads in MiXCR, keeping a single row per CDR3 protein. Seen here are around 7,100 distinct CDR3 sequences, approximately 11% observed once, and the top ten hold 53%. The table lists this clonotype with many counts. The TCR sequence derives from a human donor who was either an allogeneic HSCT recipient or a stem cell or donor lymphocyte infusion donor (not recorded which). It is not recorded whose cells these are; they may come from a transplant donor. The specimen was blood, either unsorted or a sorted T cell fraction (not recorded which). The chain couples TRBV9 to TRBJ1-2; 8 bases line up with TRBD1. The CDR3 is CASSAGRGQYRGYTF. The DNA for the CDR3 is TGTGCCAGCAGCGCCGGCAGGGGGCAGTACCGGGGCTACACCTTC.